The 25 T cell receptor beta chains in this list originate from one sample, sequenced in a study of blood T cell repertoires in COVID-19. TCRdb's table, derived via immunoSEQ multiplex PCR, lists solely in-frame clones and lacks some. The table includes around 45,000 clones, more than 75% detected once. Material: peripheral blood. The receptors stem from a man in his sixties with active or convalescent COVID-19.

The chain uses TRBV15 and TRBJ2-2, with TRBD1 matching over 7 bases. Germline V gives CDR1 LNHNV, CDR2 YYDKDF (reference sequence). This CDR3 spans 18 amino acids. J gave up 3 bases and V 8 bases, and 18 bases lay outside the gene matches. The CDR3 region is CATELFQGVTLDTGELFF. The CDR3 coding sequence is TGTGCCACCGAGCTTTTTCAGGGGGTTACCTTGGACACCGGGGAGCTGTTTTTT.

J is TRBJ2-5 and V is TRBV29-1; D possibly corresponds to TRBD2 (5 bases). The CDR3 has 12 residues. The V end was cut by 4 bases, the J end by 5 bases, with 11 bases between. Germline lookup yields CDR1 SQVTM and CDR2 ANQGSEA. The CDR3 sequence: CSVVRGLETQYF. CDR3 sequence (DNA): TGCAGCGTTGTTCGGGGTCTCGAGACCCAGTACTTC.

J is TRBJ2-7 and V is TRBV7-2, with D uncertain. V lost 5 bases and J 3 bases, leaving 14 bases between the germline ends. CDR1 and CDR2 from the germline V gene are SGHTA and FQGNSA. The length of the CDR3 is 14 residues. CDR3 DNA: TGTGCCAGCAGCAACCGGTTACTCGACTACGAGCAGTACTTC. Translation gives CASSNRLLDYEQYF.

The CDR3 DNA is TGTGCCAGCAGCTTAAAGCTGGGACAGGGGGATAATTCACCCCTCCACTTT. Encoded protein: CASSLKLGQGDNSPLHF. The chain employs TRBV7-9 and TRBJ1-6; 11 bases are a match to TRBD1. After removal of 2 bases from V and 5 bases from J, the junction contained 5 bases not matched to a gene. The CDR3 totals 17 residues. Germline CDR1 SEHNR, CDR2 FQNEAQ (reference sequence).

The chain recombines TRBV11-2 with TRBJ2-1; D is unclear. This CDR3 has 15 residues. CDR1 and CDR2 (germline): SGHAT, FQNNGV. V dropped 6 bases and J dropped 8 bases, with 20 bases sitting between them. The CDR3 reads CASRPVGVRFHEQFF. The CDR3 DNA reads as TGTGCCAGCAGACCCGTCGGTGTGAGATTCCATGAGCAGTTCTTC.

The rearrangement links TRBV4-2 to TRBJ2-2; D unclear. V lost 4 bases and J lost 0, with 15 bases in between. Germline assignment: CDR1 LGHNA and CDR2 YNFKEQ. This CDR3 has 17 amino acids. The CDR3 protein is CASSPQMWATNTGELFF. In DNA, the CDR3 is TGTGCCAGCAGCCCCCAAATGTGGGCTACGAACACCGGGGAGCTGTTTTTT.

This rearrangement joins TRBV6-5 to TRBJ1-2; perhaps TRBD1 as D (5 bases). CDR3 size: 15 residues. The germline gives CDR1 MNHEY, CDR2 SVGAGI. Deletions cut 3 bases from V and 5 bases from J, with 16 bases between. The CDR3 protein is CASSYGGRARYGYTF. The CDR3 region has the DNA TGTGCCAGCAGTTATGGGGGGAGGGCTCGGTATGGCTACACCTTC.

The rearrangement joins TRBV10-3 to TRBJ1-6; D is ambiguous. From germline, CDR1 is ENHRY and CDR2 SYGVKD. The V end lost 0 bases, the J end lost 16 bases, and 22 bases lay between the germline ends. The CDR3 contains 16 residues. The CDR3 protein is CAISESGITVPALLHF. CDR3 DNA: TGTGCCATCAGTGAGTCTGGAATTACAGTACCCGCCCTGCTCCACTTT.

This clone was observed once. This chain links TRBV6-5 with TRBJ2-3, with D perhaps TRBD1 (5 bases). CDR1 MNHEY and CDR2 SVGAGI come from the germline V gene. Trimming shortened V by 6 bases and J by 2 bases, and 15 bases separated the two germline ends. The CDR3 is made up of 15 amino acids. Written as DNA, the CDR3 is TGTGCCAGCAGGGGGCGGAGACAGTCCACAGATACGCAGTATTTT. Protein: CASRGRRQSTDTQYF.

The rearrangement links TRBV3-1 (or the pseudogene TRBV3-2) to TRBJ1-5; D unclear. V was clipped by 0 bases and J by 4 bases, with 16 bases between them. This CDR3 has 17 residues. CDR1 LGHDT and CDR2 YNNKEL come from the germline V gene (reference sequence). The CDR3 DNA reads as TGTGCCAGCAGCCAAGATAATCCCTGGGCTACAAATCAGCCCCAGCATTTT. Translating gives CASSQDNPWATNQPQHF.

The J gene is TRBJ2-3, the V gene TRBV7-8; TRBD2 matches 12 bases. Trimming at V came to 5 bases and at J to 2 bases, leaving 14 bases not matched to a gene. Germline V gene data show CDR1 as SGHVS and CDR2 as FQNEAQ. The CDR3 totals 19 residues. CDR3 nucleotides: TGTGCCAGCAGCGAACTAGCGGGGGGCCGGAGGACCGACACAGATACGCAGTATTTT. Protein product: CASSELAGGRRTDTDTQYF.

The chain recombines TRBV10-3 with TRBJ1-3, with D tentatively TRBD1 (5 bases). Trimming took 10 bases from V and 0 from J, leaving 13 bases between them. This CDR3 is 14 amino acids long. Germline V gene lookup returns CDR1 ENHRY and CDR2 SYGVKD. CDR3 sequence (DNA): TGTGCCACCGCGGACACAACCTCTGGAAACACCATATATTTT. Residues: CATADTTSGNTIYF.

This clone was detected once. The rearrangement uses TRBV6-2 or TRBV6-3 and TRBJ2-7; TRBD1 aligns across 9 bases. Per germline, CDR1 MNHEY and CDR2 SVGEGT. Losses at the gene ends were 2 bases for V and 5 bases for J; bases not matched to a gene: 10. CDR3 length: 16 residues. The CDR3 loop is CASSYGLGQGRDEQYF. The CDR3 DNA reads as TGTGCCAGCAGTTACGGACTGGGACAGGGAAGGGACGAGCAGTACTTC.

V is TRBV24-1 and J is TRBJ1-2; 7 bases line up with TRBD1. CDR3 length equals 16 residues. Germline V CDR1 and CDR2: KGHDR, SFDVKD. The junction had 9 bases not matched to a gene; V was cut back by 4 bases and J by 2 bases. DNA for the CDR3: TGTGCCACCAGTGACCGACAGGGCCGGGGAAACTATGGCTACACCTTC. Translated: CATSDRQGRGNYGYTF.

The V and J genes are TRBV19 and TRBJ2-1; 11 nucleotides line up with TRBD2. The CDR3 has 16 residues. Germline assignment: CDR1 LNHDA and CDR2 SQIVND (reference sequence). After removal of 6 bases from V and 0 bases from J, the junction contained 4 bases not matched to a gene. CDR3 in DNA: TGTGCCAGTAGGACTAGCGGGGCGAGCTCCTACAATGAGCAGTTCTTC. Translated: CASRTSGASSYNEQFF.

V is TRBV18 and J is TRBJ1-1; 9 bases map to TRBD1. Unmatched junction bases numbered 12, after V lost 6 bases and J lost 4 bases. CDR1 is KGHSH, CDR2 LQKENI, per germline. There are 16 residues in the CDR3. The CDR3 region is CASSRKSQTGGTEAFF. In nucleotides, the CDR3 is TGTGCCAGCTCCCGAAAATCCCAGACAGGGGGCACTGAAGCTTTCTTT. Full variable domain (outside the CDR3, taken from reference TRBV18 and TRBJ1-1): NAGVMQNPRHLVRRRGQEARLRCSPMKGHSHVYWYRQLPEEGLKFMVYLQKENIIDESGMPKERFSAEFPKEGPSILRIQQVVRGDSAAYFCASSRKSQTGGTEAFFGQGTRLTVV.

V gene TRBV10-2 combines with J gene TRBJ2-1; 10 bases map to TRBD2. V lost 4 bases and J lost 1; bases outside the gene matches: 4. Germline V CDR1 and CDR2: WSHSY, SAAADI. The CDR3 contains 16 residues. The CDR3 sequence is CASSVQRGGSYNEQFF. CDR3 nucleotides: TGCGCCAGCAGTGTACAGCGGGGGGGGTCCTACAATGAGCAGTTCTTC.

J is TRBJ1-3 and V is TRBV28; TRBD1 might be the D (5 bases). The germline V and J ends were trimmed by 6 bases and 11 bases, with 17 bases remaining between them. Germline V CDR1 and CDR2: MDHEN, SYDVKM. The CDR3 has 13 residues. CDR3 amino acids: CASSTGGMGAIYF. CDR3 in DNA: TGTGCCAGCAGCACCGGGGGTATGGGCGCCATATATTTT.

This clone was recorded once. The chain uses TRBV14 and TRBJ1-4; weak D call: TRBD1 (5 bases). Trimming removed 0 bases at V and 10 bases at J, with 15 bases between. In germline, CDR1 is SGHDN, CDR2 FVKESK. The CDR3 consists of 15 residues. The CDR3 nucleotides read TGTGCCAGCAGCCAAGATTCGGGACTCTACGGAAAACTGTTTTTT. Translated, it gives CASSQDSGLYGKLFF.

The CDR3 DNA reads TGTGCCAGCAGCTTAGAACGGGGGGAGCTAGGCGAGACCCAGTACTTC. This translates into CASSLERGELGETQYF. V is TRBV7-3 and J is TRBJ2-5, with 7 positions matching TRBD2. Germline V lookup: CDR1 SGHTA, CDR2 FQGTGA. CDR3 length: 16 amino acids. J was trimmed by 5 bases and V by 2 bases; bases with no gene match: 11. Based on the CDR3 plus reference TRBV7-3 and TRBJ2-5, the full variable domain is GAGVSQTPSNKVTEKGKYVELRCDPISGHTALYWYRQSLGQGPEFLIYFQGTGAADDSGLPNDRFFAVRPEGSVSTLKIQRTERGDSAVYLCASSLERGELGETQYFGPGTRLLVL.

The V gene is TRBV5-6, the J gene TRBJ2-2; TRBD2 is a possible D gene (7 bases). CDR3 length: 16 residues. The V gene lost 0 bases and the J gene lost 5 bases, with 14 bases spanning the gap. CDR1 and CDR2 from the germline V gene are SGHDT and YYEEEE. CDR3 DNA sequence: TGTGCCAGCAGCTTGGTTCGGGGGGCCGAGACCGGGGAGCTGTTTTTT. It codes for CASSLVRGAETGELFF.

V gene TRBV25-1 combines with J gene TRBJ2-7, with TRBD1 matching 7 bases. The CDR3 spans 16 residues. The V gene's germline CDR1 is MGHDK and CDR2 SYGVNS. V lost 5 bases, J lost 3 bases, and 13 bases stayed unmatched. The CDR3 DNA reads TGTGCCAGCAGTTCACTACTCCCACAGGGGCGCTACGAGCAGTACTTC. This encodes CASSSLLPQGRYEQYF.

This clone appeared a few times. The chain couples TRBV7-2 to TRBJ1-1; D gene uncertain. The CDR3 has 14 amino acids. Germline CDR1 and CDR2: SGHTA and FQGNSA. Trimming pared 5 bases from V and 1 base from J, leaving 11 bases between. In nucleotides, the CDR3 is TGTGCCAGCAGCATTCAGGTATCGAACACTGAAGCTTTCTTT. It is translated as CASSIQVSNTEAFF.

This sequence joins TRBV24-1 and TRBJ1-4; D unresolved. Trimming took 9 bases from V and 4 from J, leaving 11 bases between them. The CDR3 has 13 amino acids. The germline V gene encodes CDR1 KGHDR and CDR2 SFDVKD. The CDR3 reads CATSTQNNEKLFF. DNA of the CDR3: TGTGCCACCTCAACACAGAATAATGAAAAACTGTTTTTT.

The table lists this clone with a count of one. The chain joins TRBV6-2 or TRBV6-3 to TRBJ2-1, with D perhaps TRBD1 (6 bases). V lost 2 bases to trimming and J lost 8 bases, with 16 bases between them. CDR1 and CDR2 (germline): MNHEY, SVGEGT. The CDR3 has 15 residues. The CDR3 loop reads CASSYEGTPGDEQFF. CDR3 in DNA: TGTGCCAGCAGTTACGAGGGGACCCCAGGGGATGAGCAGTTCTTC.